Below are 21 T cell receptor beta chains sequenced from a single sample in a study of cytomegalovirus exposure and HLA in healthy donors. The PCR contained 60 Vbeta and 13 Jbeta primers. Clones were read by immunoSEQ multiplex PCR, and TCRdb kept only the in-frame ones, dropping some. The sample shows around 130,000 clones, around three quarters of them seen only once. The material sequenced was PBMCs. The receptors here all came from a woman in her 50s in good health and CMV-seronegative.

CDR3: CASSTKGQGVQDTQYF. CDR3 bases: TGTGCCAGCAGCACGAAAGGACAGGGAGTTCAAGATACGCAGTATTTT. The chain couples TRBV5-4 to TRBJ2-3; 8 nucleotides agree with TRBD1. Per germline, CDR1 SGHNT and CDR2 YYREEE (reference sequence). The CDR3 has 16 residues. V gave up 4 bases and J gave up 5 bases; unmatched junction bases: 12.

The V gene is TRBV5-4, the J gene TRBJ1-2; 10 positions agree with TRBD1. Losses at the gene ends were 4 bases for V and 0 bases for J; bases not matched to a gene: 6. This CDR3 contains 16 residues. In germline, CDR1 is SGHNT, CDR2 YYREEE (reference sequence). CDR3 amino acids: CASSTGQGRTNYGYTF. DNA of the CDR3: TGTGCCAGCAGCACGGGACAGGGGCGGACTAACTATGGCTACACCTTC. The whole variable domain, remainder taken from reference TRBV5-4 and TRBJ1-2, is ETGVTQSPTHLIKTRGQQVTLRCSSQSGHNTVSWYQQALGQGPQFIFQYYREEENGRGNFPPRFSGLQFPNYSSELNVNALELDDSALYLCASSTGQGRTNYGYTFGSGTRLTVV.

The rearrangement links TRBV30 to TRBJ2-7; 7 bases fit TRBD2. In germline, CDR1 is GTSNPN, CDR2 SVGIG (reference sequence). CDR3 length: 13 residues. V gave up 3 bases and J gave up 5 bases; unmatched junction bases: 7. CDR3 sequence (DNA): TGTGCCTGGAGCCAGACTAGCTTAAACGAGCAGTACTTC. Its translation: CAWSQTSLNEQYF. Full variable domain (missing parts from reference TRBV30 and TRBJ2-7): SQTIHQWPATLVQPVGSPLSLECTVEGTSNPNLYWYRQAAGRGLQLLFYSVGIGQISSEVPQNLSASRPQDRQFILSSKKLLLSDSGFYLCAWSQTSLNEQYFGPGTRLTVT.

The chain employs TRBV9 and TRBJ2-2, with TRBD1 as a possible D gene (7 bases). The ends were cut back, 0 bases at V and 6 bases at J, with 15 bases in the middle. The germline CDR1 and CDR2 sequences are SGDLS and YYNGEE. This CDR3 is 16 amino acids long. Here the CDR3 reads CASSVGGRRGPGELFF. The CDR3 DNA sequence: TGTGCCAGCAGCGTAGGCGGGCGGAGGGGGCCCGGGGAGCTGTTTTTT.

This clone was detected only once. CDR3 loop: CASSLDSGQGKGVPEAFF. CDR3 nucleotide sequence: TGTGCCAGCAGTTTAGACTCGGGACAGGGGAAAGGTGTGCCTGAAGCTTTCTTT. The rearrangement uses TRBV27 and TRBJ1-1, with 10 bases matching TRBD1. V lost 2 bases and J lost 6; bases outside the gene matches: 15. Germline V CDR1 and CDR2: MNHEY, SMNVEV (reference sequence). The CDR3 runs to 18 residues.

V is TRBV28 and J is TRBJ2-7; the D gene is possibly TRBD1 (6 bases). Germline loops: CDR1 MDHEN, CDR2 SYDVKM. The V end was cut by 7 bases, the J end by 4 bases, with 11 bases between. CDR3 length: 12 residues. The CDR3 sequence is CASKSQGYEQYF. For the CDR3, the DNA is TGTGCCAGCAAATCTCAGGGGTACGAGCAGTACTTC.

This clone occurred a few times. This chain connects TRBV9 to TRBJ2-1; unclear D gene. The CDR3 has 14 residues. V lost 0 bases to trimming and J lost 7 bases, with 11 bases between them. CDR1 is SGDLS, CDR2 YYNGEE, per germline. This chain's CDR3 is CASSVGSRSNEQFF. In DNA form, the CDR3 reads TGTGCCAGCAGCGTAGGTAGTAGGAGTAATGAGCAGTTCTTC.

The rearrangement joins TRBV13 to TRBJ2-2, with 10 bases that match TRBD2. Per germline, CDR1 PRHDT and CDR2 FYEKMQ (reference sequence). CDR3 length: 14 amino acids. V shed 8 bases, J shed 6 bases, and the junction held 6 bases outside the gene matches. The CDR3 DNA sequence: TGTGCCAGCGGTCTAGCGGGAGCGGCCGGGGAGCTGTTTTTT. This gives the protein CASGLAGAAGELFF.

This clone was detected only a few times. The chain has TRBV7-8 and TRBJ2-1, with a possible D match to TRBD2 (6 bases). With 1 base removed from V and 7 bases from J, the gap between germline ends came to 14 bases. Germline V gene lookup returns CDR1 SGHVS and CDR2 FQNEAQ. CDR3 length: 15 residues. The DNA for the CDR3 is TGTGCCAGCAGCTTAGAGCGGGCAGGGTATAATGAGCAGTTCTTC. It specifies CASSLERAGYNEQFF.

The genes are TRBV18 and TRBJ2-7, with 9 bases matching TRBD2. This CDR3 is 14 amino acids long. The V and J ends lost 3 bases and 5 bases, in that order; junction bases with no gene match: 5. Germline V lookup: CDR1 KGHSH, CDR2 LQKENI. The CDR3 DNA follows: TGTGCCAGCTCACCTGGCGGGAGGGCCCACGAGCAGTACTTC. Protein product: CASSPGGRAHEQYF.

This CDR3 reads CASSGSYRAGTDTQYF. CDR3 sequence (DNA): TGTGCCAGCAGTGGATCCTACAGGGCAGGCACAGATACGCAGTATTTT. V is TRBV6-1 and J is TRBJ2-3; D is possibly TRBD1 (6 bases). The ends were cut back, 4 bases at V and 1 base at J, with 15 bases in the middle. The CDR3 runs 16 residues. The germline gives CDR1 MNHNS, CDR2 SASEGT.

Note on this clone: The DNA is left out, because the CDR3 cannot be placed on it with certainty; the CDR3 is given as TCRdb lists it. The genes are TRBV29-1 and TRBJ1-5; the D call TRBD1 from the table was never checked on the DNA. The CDR3 totals 13 residues, both ends included. In germline, CDR1 is SQVTM, CDR2 ANQGSEA. Here the CDR3 reads CSVGQGSNQPQNF.

V and J are TRBV27 and TRBJ1-3, with D perhaps TRBD1 (5 bases). This CDR3 is built from 15 residues. Germline values: CDR1 MNHEY, CDR2 SMNVEV (reference sequence). V was cut by 2 bases and J by 1 base, with 9 bases left in between. This CDR3 reads CASSLGGSSGNTIYF. CDR3 in DNA: TGTGCCAGCAGTTTAGGGGGGTCATCTGGAAACACCATATATTTT.

The V and J genes are TRBV28 and TRBJ2-3, with D perhaps TRBD1 (6 bases). This CDR3 has 17 amino acids. Trimming cost V 7 bases and J 0 bases, with 20 bases left between them. Germline lookup yields CDR1 MDHEN and CDR2 SYDVKM. The CDR3 DNA reads as TGTGCCAGCATCGATCCCCCCAGGGGTACTAGCACAGATACGCAGTATTTT. This gives the protein CASIDPPRGTSTDTQYF.

The chain joins TRBV28 to TRBJ1-5; D remains ambiguous. Trimming pared 3 bases from V and 1 base from J, leaving 10 bases between. Germline V CDR1 and CDR2: MDHEN, SYDVKM. The CDR3 contains 15 residues. The CDR3 coding sequence is TGTGCCAGCAGTTTTCGGGGTAACAGCAATCAGCCCCAGCATTTT. Protein sequence: CASSFRGNSNQPQHF.

The V gene is TRBV29-1, the J gene TRBJ2-7; perhaps TRBD1 as D (6 bases). V lost 6 bases and J lost 3, with 12 bases in between. The CDR3 runs 12 residues. Germline V gene data show CDR1 as SQVTM and CDR2 as ANQGSEA. CDR3 in DNA: TGCAGCGTAACCACAGGGAACTACGAGCAGTACGTC. Translation: CSVTTGNYEQYV.

The V and J genes are TRBV4-3 and TRBJ2-5; 13 positions match TRBD2. The CDR3 is made up of 15 amino acids. V trimming: 5 bases; J trimming: 5 bases; junction bases outside the gene matches: 5. CDR1 and CDR2 from the germline V gene are LGHNA and YSLEER. This chain's CDR3 is CASSTSGRAEETQYF. Here the CDR3 DNA reads TGCGCCAGCAGCACTAGCGGGAGGGCCGAGGAGACCCAGTACTTC.

With regard to this clone: The sample has other DNA sequences that encode this CDR3 too. The chain uses TRBV9 and TRBJ1-5; D is ambiguous. Germline V gene lookup returns CDR1 SGDLS and CDR2 YYNGEE. This CDR3 is 14 amino acids long. V shed 0 bases and J shed 2 bases, with 6 bases lying between them. This chain's CDR3 is CASSVAGGNQPQHF. For the CDR3, the DNA is TGTGCCAGCAGCGTAGCCGGGGGCAATCAGCCCCAGCATTTT.

The chain recombines TRBV2 with TRBJ1-4; 8 bases map to TRBD1. The CDR3 contains 15 residues. V gave up 5 bases and J gave up 5 bases; unmatched junction bases: 7. CDR1 SNHLY and CDR2 FYNNEI come from the germline V gene. Written as DNA, the CDR3 is TGTGCCAGCAGTCAAGGACAGGGCCCGAATGAAAAACTGTTTTTT. Residues: CASSQGQGPNEKLFF.

This chain joins TRBV19 and TRBJ1-2; maybe TRBD1 (5 bases). The CDR3 has 16 amino acids. Germline loops: CDR1 LNHDA, CDR2 SQIVND (reference sequence). V lost 4 bases, J lost 6 bases, and 21 bases lay in between. For the CDR3, the DNA is TGTGCCAGTAGTAGGGGGGGATCAGGGAGGATGAATGGCTACACCTTC. Protein sequence: CASSRGGSGRMNGYTF.

The chain employs TRBV6-5 and TRBJ2-2, with D perhaps matching TRBD2 (5 bases). Germline V gene lookup returns CDR1 MNHEY and CDR2 SVGAGI. This CDR3 contains 14 residues. Trimming removed 6 bases from V and 6 bases from J, with 14 bases in between. CDR3 in amino acids: CASSPGMGSGELFF. The CDR3, as DNA: TGTGCCAGCAGCCCCGGGATGGGTTCCGGGGAGCTGTTTTTT.